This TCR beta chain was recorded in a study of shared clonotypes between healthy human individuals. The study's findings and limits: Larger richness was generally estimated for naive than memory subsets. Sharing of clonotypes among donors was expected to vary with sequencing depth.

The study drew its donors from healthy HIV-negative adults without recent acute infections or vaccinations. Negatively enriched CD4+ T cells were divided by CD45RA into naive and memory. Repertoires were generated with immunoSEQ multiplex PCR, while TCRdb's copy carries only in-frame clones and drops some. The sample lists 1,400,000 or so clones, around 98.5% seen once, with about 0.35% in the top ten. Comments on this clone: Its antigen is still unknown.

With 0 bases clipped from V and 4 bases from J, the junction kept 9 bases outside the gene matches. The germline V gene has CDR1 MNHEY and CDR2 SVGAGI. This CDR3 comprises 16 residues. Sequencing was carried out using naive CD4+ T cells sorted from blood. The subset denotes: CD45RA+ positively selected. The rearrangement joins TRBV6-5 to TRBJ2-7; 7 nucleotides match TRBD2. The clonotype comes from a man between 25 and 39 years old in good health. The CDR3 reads CASSYSGRERWYEQYF. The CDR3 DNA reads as TGTGCCAGCAGTTACTCTGGGAGGGAGCGGTGGTACGAGCAGTACTTC.